Following are 25 T cell receptor beta chains from one sample sequenced in a study of technical replicates of blood from a handful of donors. Some clones are missing from TCRdb's copy, which holds only in-frame ones; the method was immunoSEQ multiplex PCR. The table lists roughly 59,000 clones, around 86% of them singletons. Specimen: PBMCs. The receptors derive from a human donor in good health. Some clones in this sample may be carry-over from other donors' samples.

The genes are TRBV6-1 and TRBJ1-1; 10 bases line up with TRBD1. There are 15 residues in the CDR3. V shed 2 bases and J 8 bases; nucleotides not matched to a gene: 8. The germline gives CDR1 MNHNS, CDR2 SASEGT. CDR3 coding DNA: TGTGCCAGCAGTGAAAACCCGACAGGGGGCAAAGAAGCTTTCTTT. Translation gives CASSENPTGGKEAFF.

The rearrangement links TRBV4-2 to TRBJ2-1, with 10 bases aligning to TRBD2. Germline V lookup: CDR1 LGHNA, CDR2 YNFKEQ. V lost 8 bases, J lost 9 bases, and 10 bases stayed unmatched. The CDR3 has 14 residues. The CDR3 DNA reads as TGTGCCAGCCGGGTGGCTAGCGGGAGTTTTGAGCAGTTCTTC. This translates into CASRVASGSFEQFF.

This chain links TRBV9 with TRBJ1-3; D unresolved. Germline V gene lookup returns CDR1 SGDLS and CDR2 YYNGEE. The CDR3 covers 15 residues. V lost 1 base and J 0 bases, leaving 8 bases between the germline ends. CDR3 coding DNA: TGTGCCAGCAGCGTAACGGAGAGCTCTGGAAACACCATATATTTT. The encoded protein is CASSVTESSGNTIYF. The full variable domain, in which reference TRBV9 and TRBJ1-3 provide the parts outside the CDR3, is DSGVTQTPKHLITATGQRVTLRCSPRSGDLSVYWYQQSLDQGLQFLIQYYNGEERAKGNILERFSAQQFPDLHSELNLSSLELGDSALYFCASSVTESSGNTIYFGEGSWLTVV.

The chain joins TRBV6-5 to TRBJ1-2; 10 bases are a match to TRBD1. CDR3 length: 13 residues. After removal of 6 bases from V and 10 bases from J, the junction contained 8 bases not matched to a gene. Germline CDR1 reads MNHEY; CDR2 reads SVGAGI. Here the CDR3 DNA reads TGTGCCAGCAGGGCCCGGACAGGGGGTTACTACACCTTC. It translates to CASRARTGGYYTF.

This clone is a singleton in its sample. The V gene is TRBV5-1, the J gene TRBJ1-1; D is perhaps TRBD1 (6 bases). V lost 2 bases to trimming and J lost 1 base, with 12 bases between them. The CDR3 has 15 amino acids. CDR1 and CDR2 from the germline V gene are SGHRS and YFSETQ. The CDR3 DNA is TGCGCCAGCAGCTTTCAGGGAGGGGGGAACACTGAAGCTTTCTTT. It yields the protein CASSFQGGGNTEAFF. Full variable domain (outside the CDR3, taken from reference TRBV5-1 and TRBJ1-1): KAGVTQTPRYLIKTRGQQVTLSCSPISGHRSVSWYQQTPGQGLQFLFEYFSETQRNKGNFPGRFSGRQFSNSRSEMNVSTLELGDSALYLCASSFQGGGNTEAFFGQGTRLTVV.

This rearrangement joins TRBV4-3 to TRBJ2-3; the D gene is possibly TRBD1 (5 bases). V was trimmed by 4 bases and J by 0 bases, leaving 8 bases between them. Germline lookup yields CDR1 LGHNA and CDR2 YSLEER. This CDR3 is built from 14 residues. CDR3 nucleotide sequence: TGCGCCAGCAGCCTCCAGGGAAGCACAGATACGCAGTATTTT. Translation: CASSLQGSTDTQYF.

The chain has TRBV4-2 and TRBJ2-1; 7 bases line up with TRBD2. From germline, CDR1 is LGHNA and CDR2 YNFKEQ. V lost 2 bases to trimming and J lost 9 bases; unmatched junction nucleotides: 10. The CDR3 contains 15 residues. CDR3 loop: CASSQSGTIGLEQFF. CDR3 bases: TGTGCCAGCAGCCAATCCGGGACTATCGGTCTTGAGCAGTTCTTC.

The chain is built from TRBV19 and TRBJ1-2; 9 nucleotides agree with TRBD1. This CDR3 spans 14 amino acids. V dropped 1 base and J dropped 4; count of bases not matched to a gene: 1. The germline V gene encodes CDR1 LNHDA and CDR2 SQIVND (reference sequence). CDR3 sequence (DNA): TGTGCCAGTAGTATAGGACAGGGGGGCTATGGCTACACCTTC. The encoded protein is CASSIGQGGYGYTF.

The chain joins TRBV30 to TRBJ2-2, with D perhaps TRBD2 (5 bases). Trimming took 4 bases from V and 5 from J, leaving 11 bases between them. Germline-derived CDR1 and CDR2 are GTSNPN and SVGIG (reference sequence). The CDR3 length is 13 residues. The CDR3 sequence: CAWNPEGTGELFF. The CDR3 nucleotides are TGTGCCTGGAACCCCGAGGGAACCGGGGAGCTGTTTTTT.

V usage is TRBV4-2 and J usage is TRBJ2-1; TRBD1 matches at 8 bases. The CDR3 spans 15 residues. Germline assignment: CDR1 LGHNA and CDR2 YNFKEQ. V trimming: 2 bases; J trimming: 3 bases; junction bases outside the gene matches: 3. The CDR3 sequence is CASSQSTGDYNEQFF. The CDR3 DNA is TGTGCCAGCAGCCAATCGACAGGGGACTACAATGAGCAGTTCTTC.

This rearrangement joins TRBV4-3 to TRBJ1-5; D gene uncertain. The CDR3 spans 14 residues. The V end lost 0 bases, the J end lost 4 bases, and 7 bases lay between the germline ends. In germline, CDR1 is LGHNA, CDR2 YSLEER. CDR3 sequence (DNA): TGCGCCAGCAGCCAAGAGTACGGTAATCAGCCCCAGCATTTT. Translating it yields CASSQEYGNQPQHF.

This rearrangement joins TRBV7-8 to TRBJ2-1; D might be TRBD1 (6 bases). Trimming shortened V by 5 bases and J by 2 bases, and 16 bases separated the two germline ends. The CDR3 totals 16 residues. The germline V gene encodes CDR1 SGHVS and CDR2 FQNEAQ. The CDR3 loop is CASSPRRGPTYNEQFF. CDR3 DNA sequence: TGTGCCAGCAGCCCTCGCAGGGGTCCAACCTACAATGAGCAGTTCTTC.

The chain carries TRBV12-5 and TRBJ1-2, with D unresolved. V lost 1 base, J lost 0 bases, and 6 bases lay in between. Germline V CDR1 and CDR2: LGHNT, FRNRAP. This CDR3 has 14 residues. The CDR3 protein is CASGLGRANYGYTF. DNA for the CDR3: TGTGCTAGTGGTTTGGGACGGGCTAACTATGGCTACACCTTC.

The chain couples TRBV27 to TRBJ2-2, with a weak D call TRBD2 (6 bases). V lost 7 bases, J lost 5 bases, and 11 bases lay in between. CDR3 size: 13 residues. Germline lookup yields CDR1 MNHEY and CDR2 SMNVEV (reference sequence). CDR3 bases: TGTGCCAGCAAGGGTGGAGGGACCGGGGAGCTGTTTTTT. This translates into CASKGGGTGELFF.

V gene TRBV5-6 combines with J gene TRBJ2-2; D unclear. CDR1 SGHDT and CDR2 YYEEEE come from the germline V gene. V shed 3 bases and J shed 4 bases, with 7 bases lying between them. This CDR3 is 13 amino acids long. In nucleotides, the CDR3 is TGTGCCAGCAGCTCGGAGACCACCGGGGAGCTGTTTTTT. This gives the protein CASSSETTGELFF.

The rearrangement links TRBV7-2 to TRBJ2-1; 14 nucleotides align to TRBD2. CDR3 length: 15 amino acids. J lost 10 bases, V lost 6 bases, and 8 bases had no gene match. Germline assignment: CDR1 SGHTA and CDR2 FQGNSA. The CDR3 nucleotides read TGTGCCAGCAGTACCGGACTAGCGGGGGGAGGGGAGCAGTTCTTC. Encoded protein: CASSTGLAGGGEQFF.

This chain uses TRBV5-1 with TRBJ1-2; TRBD1 agrees at 8 bases. The CDR3 is 14 residues long. The J segment lost 0 bases and the V segment lost 4 bases, leaving 2 bases of the junction unmatched. CDR1 and CDR2 from the germline V gene are SGHRS and YFSETQ. In DNA form, the CDR3 reads TGCGCCAGCAGCCCGACAGGGGCTAACTATGGCTACACCTTC. Protein sequence: CASSPTGANYGYTF.

This clone occurred a few times. The genes are TRBV28 and TRBJ2-2, with 10 positions matching TRBD2. Germline loops: CDR1 MDHEN, CDR2 SYDVKM. CDR3 size: 14 residues. J was trimmed by 3 bases and V by 10 bases; bases with no gene match: 5. The CDR3 protein is CATDSGGYTGELFF. In DNA, the CDR3 is TGTGCCACCGATAGCGGGGGGTACACCGGGGAGCTGTTTTTT.

This sequence joins TRBV19 and TRBJ1-6, with 8 bases identical to TRBD1. The CDR3 sequence is 13 residues long. Germline lookup yields CDR1 LNHDA and CDR2 SQIVND (reference sequence). V was clipped by 5 bases and J by 10 bases; unmatched bases: 4. CDR3 sequence reads: CASSETGDSPLHF. The CDR3 DNA reads as TGTGCCAGTAGTGAGACAGGGGACTCACCCCTCCACTTT.

The J gene is TRBJ1-1, the V gene TRBV29-1, with D hard to call. This CDR3 comprises 11 residues. Germline V CDR1 and CDR2: SQVTM, ANQGSEA. V was shortened by 6 bases and J by 3 bases, with 8 bases between the two germline ends. The CDR3 region is CSVEPYTEAFF. The CDR3 nucleotides are TGCAGCGTAGAGCCCTACACTGAAGCTTTCTTT.

The chain recombines TRBV10-3 with TRBJ1-1; D not certain. CDR3 length equals 16 residues. Trimming cost V 3 bases and J 1 base, with 15 bases left between them. Germline values: CDR1 ENHRY, CDR2 SYGVKD. The CDR3 region is CAISDSGQSGNTEAFF. In DNA, the CDR3 is TGTGCCATCAGTGATTCGGGTCAGAGCGGGAACACTGAAGCTTTCTTT.

The J gene is TRBJ2-5, the V gene TRBV9; D uncertain. V gave up 4 bases and J gave up 2 bases, with 9 bases separating them. Per the germline V gene, CDR1 is SGDLS and CDR2 is YYNGEE. This CDR3 comprises 13 residues. DNA of the CDR3: TGTGCCAGCAGCCAGTCCCCACAAGAGACCCAGTACTTC. It translates to CASSQSPQETQYF.

CDR3 coding DNA: TGTGCCAGCAACGGAGGACAGGTCGGTGAGCAGTTCTTC. This codes for CASNGGQVGEQFF. The chain carries TRBV2 and TRBJ2-1; the match to TRBD1 covers 7 bases. Germline V gene data show CDR1 as SNHLY and CDR2 as FYNNEI. The J segment lost 9 bases and the V segment lost 7 bases, leaving 9 bases of the junction unmatched. The CDR3 loop spans 13 amino acids.

This clone was observed once. The rearrangement uses TRBV19 and TRBJ2-7, with D possibly TRBD2 on 6 matching bases. CDR1 is LNHDA, CDR2 SQIVND, per germline (reference sequence). This CDR3 is 13 amino acids long. With 3 bases removed from V and 2 bases from J, the gap between germline ends came to 8 bases. The CDR3 spells CASSIAGPYEQYF. CDR3 DNA sequence: TGTGCCAGTAGTATCGCGGGACCCTACGAGCAGTACTTC.

This clone was found once. The chain links TRBV28 to TRBJ2-3; tentatively, D is TRBD2 (6 bases). The V and J ends lost 5 bases and 0 bases respectively, with 18 bases between them. The CDR3 contains 17 residues. Germline V CDR1 and CDR2: MDHEN, SYDVKM. The CDR3 sequence: CASSLGLGGYSTDTQYF. The DNA of the CDR3 is TGTGCCAGCAGTCTAGGCCTGGGAGGCTATAGCACAGATACGCAGTATTTT.